The rows below give T cell receptor beta chains drawn from one sample of a study of lymphopenia after photon versus proton radiotherapy. TCRdb's table, derived via immunoSEQ multiplex PCR, lists solely in-frame clones and lacks some. The table shows 150,000 to 200,000 clones, with 80% to 90% occurring only once. This specimen consisted of peripheral blood, obtained from a patient treated with photon-based radiotherapy. The receptors derive from a man in his forties or fifties with gastric cancer. CDR3s include the opening cysteine and the closing phenylalanine or tryptophan. D genes are given only for firm matches. The size field is filled for only some rows; it gives once, few, many or a size class.

abundance,v_gene,j_gene,d_gene,CDR3aa,CDR3nt
.,TRBV27,TRBJ1-1,TRBD1,CASSLSGTGDTEAFF,TGTGCCAGCAGTTTATCGGGGACAGGGGACACTGAAGCTTTCTTT
.,TRBV11-2,TRBJ2-1,.,CASSLRDRNEQFF,TGTGCCAGCAGCTTGAGGGACCGAAATGAGCAGTTCTTC
.,TRBV5-1,TRBJ2-2,TRBD2,CASSLGLAAITGELFF,TGCGCCAGCAGCTTGGGTCTAGCGGCAATCACCGGGGAGCTGTTTTTT
many,TRBV27,TRBJ2-7,TRBD2,CASRLSGRSLYEQYF,TGTGCCAGCAGACTTAGCGGGAGGTCACTCTACGAGCAGTACTTC
once,TRBV19,TRBJ1-2,.,CASSKRDTGGYTF,TGTGCCAGTAGTAAACGGGACACCGGCGGCTACACCTTC
few,TRBV5-1,TRBJ2-1,.,CASSLVHGAYNEQFF,TGCGCCAGCAGCTTGGTACATGGGGCCTACAATGAGCAGTTCTTC
.,TRBV23-1,TRBJ2-7,.,CASTPPGRQLYEQYF,TGCGCCAGCACCCCACCGGGCAGGCAGCTCTACGAGCAGTACTTC
.,TRBV5-1,TRBJ2-5,TRBD1,CASSSEGTGRQETQYF,TGCGCCAGCAGCTCTGAAGGGACAGGCCGCCAAGAGACCCAGTACTTC
.,TRBV18,TRBJ1-3,.,CASSRSTDRRGGNTIYF,TGTGCCAGCTCCCGATCTACCGACAGGAGAGGAGGAAACACCATATATTTT
.,TRBV5-5,TRBJ1-4,.,CASSSDFATNEKLFF,TGTGCCAGCAGCTCCGATTTTGCAACTAATGAAAAACTGTTTTTT
.,TRBV2,TRBJ2-5,TRBD2,CASSGTSGSRVKTQYF,TGTGCCAGCAGTGGGACTAGCGGGAGTAGGGTAAAGACCCAGTACTTC
.,TRBV2,TRBJ2-7,TRBD2,CASRRTSVNAYEQYF,TGTGCCAGCAGACGGACTAGCGTAAACGCCTACGAGCAGTACTTC
once,TRBV5-1,TRBJ2-2,.,CASSLDVGNTGELFF,TGCGCCAGCAGCTTAGATGTTGGGAACACCGGGGAGCTGTTTTTT
.,TRBV4-3,TRBJ2-1,.,CASSQVSNEQFF,TGCGCCAGCAGCCAAGTTAGTAATGAGCAGTTCTTC
.,TRBV7-2,TRBJ1-1,.,CASSPSKTGRNTEAFF,TGTGCCAGCAGCCCCAGCAAGACAGGTCGGAACACTGAAGCTTTCTTT
.,TRBV10-3,TRBJ2-5,TRBD2,CAIARSGRGETQYF,TGTGCCATCGCTCGATCAGGGAGGGGTGAGACCCAGTACTTC
.,TRBV10-3,TRBJ1-1,TRBD1,CAISEFPIEGATTEAFF,TGTGCCATCAGTGAGTTCCCGATTGAGGGGGCGACCACTGAAGCTTTCTTT
.,TRBV5-1,TRBJ2-1,.,CASSLSSGAYNEQFF,TGCGCCAGCAGCTTGTCTAGTGGGGCCTACAATGAGCAGTTCTTC
once,TRBV6-6,TRBJ2-5,.,CASSRGPGVETQYF,TGTGCCAGCAGTAGGGGACCTGGGGTTGAGACCCAGTACTTC
few,TRBV28,TRBJ2-6,.,CASSFRGSGANVLTF,TGTGCCAGCAGTTTCCGGGGCTCTGGGGCCAACGTCCTGACTTTC
.,TRBV15,TRBJ2-7,.,CATSRESGHRYEQYF,TGTGCCACCAGCAGGGAATCGGGACACCGCTACGAGCAGTACTTC
.,TRBV13,TRBJ2-4,TRBD1,CASSIRDRETKNIQYF,TGTGCCAGCAGTATCCGGGACAGGGAGACCAAAAACATTCAGTACTTC
.,TRBV7-2,TRBJ2-1,.,CASSLREGALTYNEQFF,TGTGCCAGCAGCTTAAGGGAGGGGGCCCTAACCTACAATGAGCAGTTCTTC
.,TRBV7-9,TRBJ1-2,.,CASSPPFRGNYGYTF,TGTGCCAGCAGCCCTCCTTTTAGGGGCAACTATGGCTACACCTTC
.,TRBV28,TRBJ2-7,.,CASSLGGSKSYEQYF,TGTGCCAGCAGTTTAGGTGGGAGTAAGAGTTACGAGCAGTACTTC
.,TRBV6-6,TRBJ2-1,TRBD2,CASRVAGGPRGEQFF,TGTGCCAGCAGAGTAGCGGGAGGTCCAAGGGGTGAGCAGTTCTTC
.,TRBV7-9,TRBJ1-1,.,CASSPVRTERTEAFF,TGTGCCAGCAGCCCGGTCCGGACAGAACGAACTGAAGCTTTCTTT
.,TRBV5-1,TRBJ2-5,TRBD2,CASSLESGPSGSLAEETQYF,TGCGCCAGCAGCTTGGAGTCTGGGCCTAGCGGGAGTTTAGCAGAGGAGACCCAGTACTTC
.,TRBV7-4,TRBJ1-3,.,CASSFGPVSSGNTIYF,TGTGCCAGCAGCTTCGGCCCCGTGAGCTCTGGAAACACCATATATTTT
.,TRBV18,TRBJ1-1,.,CASSQFVSRANTEAFF,TGTGCCAGCTCACAATTCGTTTCTAGAGCGAACACTGAAGCTTTCTTT
.,TRBV19,TRBJ2-6,.,CASSIEAAGANVLTF,TGTGCCAGTAGTATAGAGGCAGCTGGGGCCAACGTCCTGACTTTC
.,TRBV5-1,TRBJ1-5,.,CASSLDGGDRQPQHF,TGCGCCAGCAGCTTGGACGGGGGCGATCGCCAGCCCCAGCATTTT
.,TRBV28,TRBJ1-5,TRBD1,CASSSGQGNGQPQHF,TGTGCCAGCAGTTCCGGACAGGGCAACGGGCAGCCCCAGCATTTT
few,TRBV29-1,TRBJ1-2,.,CSAKMGTPYGYTF,TGCAGCGCCAAGATGGGGACACCCTATGGCTACACCTTC
.,TRBV6-5,TRBJ1-4,TRBD1,CASSYGTATNEKLFF,TGTGCCAGCAGTTACGGGACAGCAACTAATGAAAAACTGTTTTTT
once,TRBV30,TRBJ1-2,.,CAWRIISAESRGYGYTF,TGTGCCTGGAGGATTATCTCCGCAGAATCAAGGGGCTATGGCTACACCTTC
.,TRBV19,TRBJ2-5,.,CASNTGVGEETQYF,TGTGCCAGTAACACGGGAGTAGGAGAAGAGACCCAGTACTTC
.,TRBV7-9,TRBJ1-1,.,CASSLASWGRGKGNTEAFF,TGTGCCAGCAGCTTAGCCTCTTGGGGGAGGGGAAAAGGGAACACTGAAGCTTTCTTT
once,TRBV27,TRBJ1-1,.,CASSTLSGSPFTEAFF,TGTGCCAGCAGCACTCTATCCGGGTCTCCTTTTACTGAAGCTTTCTTT
.,TRBV11-3,TRBJ2-3,.,CASSLGDNTDTQYF,TGTGCCAGCAGCTTAGGGGACAACACAGATACGCAGTATTTT
.,TRBV7-9,TRBJ1-4,TRBD1,CASSPSQGFNEKLFF,TGTGCCAGCAGCCCATCACAGGGGTTTAATGAAAAACTGTTTTTT
once,TRBV2,TRBJ1-2,TRBD1,CASSRDSYGYTF,TGTGCCAGCAGCCGGGACAGCTATGGCTACACCTTC
few,TRBV14,TRBJ2-5,.,CASSPQGEETQYF,TGTGCCAGCAGCCCACAAGGGGAAGAGACCCAGTACTTC
.,TRBV7-9,TRBJ2-3,TRBD1,CASSLVGQGASDTQYF,TGTGCCAGCAGCTTGGTAGGACAGGGGGCATCGGATACGCAGTATTTT
.,TRBV27,TRBJ1-2,TRBD1,CASSPHSRDRGTGYTF,TGTGCCAGCTCGCCCCATAGCCGGGACAGGGGAACTGGCTACACCTTC
.,TRBV5-8,TRBJ1-2,.,CARGKKGTIYGYTF,TGTGCCCGAGGGAAAAAGGGGACAATCTATGGCTACACCTTC
.,TRBV27,TRBJ2-1,TRBD2,CASSFGLASYNEQFF,TGTGCCAGCAGTTTTGGACTAGCCTCCTACAATGAGCAGTTCTTC
.,TRBV6-4,TRBJ2-3,.,CASSDSSRDTQYF,TGTGCCAGCAGTGACTCGAGTCGAGATACGCAGTATTTT
.,TRBV7-2,TRBJ2-3,.,CASSQLGTDTQYF,TGTGCCAGCAGCCAGCTCGGCACAGATACGCAGTATTTT
.,TRBV30,TRBJ2-3,TRBD2,CAWSPASGSADTQYF,TGTGCCTGGAGTCCGGCTAGCGGGAGTGCAGATACGCAGTATTTT
.,TRBV19,TRBJ1-2,.,CASSIRHRAGLYGYTF,TGTGCCAGTAGTATAAGGCACCGCGCCGGACTCTATGGCTACACCTTC
once,TRBV2,TRBJ2-5,TRBD2,CASLTSRGGQETQYF,TGTGCCAGCCTAACCAGTCGCGGGGGTCAAGAGACCCAGTACTTC
.,TRBV2,TRBJ1-1,TRBD1,CASRAGQGRTEAFF,TGTGCCAGCAGGGCCGGACAGGGTCGGACTGAAGCTTTCTTT
once,TRBV9,TRBJ2-2,.,CASSVTALEITGELFF,TGTGCCAGCAGCGTGACGGCTCTCGAAATTACCGGGGAGCTGTTTTTT
once,TRBV9,TRBJ1-2,TRBD1,CASSNHGTANYGYTF,TGTGCCAGCAGTAATCACGGGACAGCTAACTATGGCTACACCTTC
.,TRBV11-3,TRBJ2-1,.,CASSLDGPNSYNEQFF,TGTGCCAGCAGCTTAGACGGACCTAACTCCTACAATGAGCAGTTCTTC
.,TRBV4-3,TRBJ2-3,.,CASSQDISGGTDTQYF,TGCGCCAGCAGCCAAGATATTTCGGGGGGCACGGATACGCAGTATTTT